The subject of this entry is one T cell receptor (beta chain). Using immunoSEQ multiplex PCR, the repertoire was profiled, and TCRdb retains in-frame clones only, with some absent. Counted here are some 72,000 clones, more than 65% occurring once; the ten biggest clones make up 3% to 3.5%. The data originate from a study of early stage breast cancer tumors. Trimming removed 3 bases from V and 9 bases from J; junction bases left unmatched: 8. The CDR3 has 13 residues. Germline CDR1 ENHRY, CDR2 SYGVKD. Sequenced sample: blood. The sequence came from a person between 55 and 69 years old with breast cancer. This rearrangement joins TRBV10-3 to TRBJ2-7; 7 bases map to TRBD1. This chain's CDR3 is CAISDKDRDPQYF. The CDR3, as DNA: TGTGCCATCAGTGATAAAGACAGGGACCCGCAGTACTTC.